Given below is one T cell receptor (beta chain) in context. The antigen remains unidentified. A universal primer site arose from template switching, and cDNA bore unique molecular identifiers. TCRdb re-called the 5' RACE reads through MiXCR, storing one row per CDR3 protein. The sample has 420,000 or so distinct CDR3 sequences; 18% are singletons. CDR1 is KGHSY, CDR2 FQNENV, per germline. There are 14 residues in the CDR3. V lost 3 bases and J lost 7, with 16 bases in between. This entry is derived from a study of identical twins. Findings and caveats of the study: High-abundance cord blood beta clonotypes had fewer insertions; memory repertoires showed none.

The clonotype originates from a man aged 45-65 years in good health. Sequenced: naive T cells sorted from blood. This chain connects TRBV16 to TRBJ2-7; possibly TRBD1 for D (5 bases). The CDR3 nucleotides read TGTGCCAGCAGCCACAGGGAAAATTTGGTAGAGCAGTACTTC. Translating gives CASSHRENLVEQYF.